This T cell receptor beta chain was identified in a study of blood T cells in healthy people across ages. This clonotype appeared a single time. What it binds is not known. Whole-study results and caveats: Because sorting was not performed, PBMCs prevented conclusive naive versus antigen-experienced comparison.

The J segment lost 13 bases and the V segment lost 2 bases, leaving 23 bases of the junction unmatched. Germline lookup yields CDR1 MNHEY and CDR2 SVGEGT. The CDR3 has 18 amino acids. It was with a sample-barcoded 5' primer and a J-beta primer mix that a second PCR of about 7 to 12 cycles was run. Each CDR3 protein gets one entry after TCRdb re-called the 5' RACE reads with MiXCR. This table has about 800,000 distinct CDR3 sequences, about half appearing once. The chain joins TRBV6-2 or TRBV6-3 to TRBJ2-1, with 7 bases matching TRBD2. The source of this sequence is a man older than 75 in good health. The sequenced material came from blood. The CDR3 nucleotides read TGTGCCAGCAGTTACGACGTCGTAGACGGACTCCGGGGGGAGACCCAGTTCTTC. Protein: CASSYDVVDGLRGETQFF.